Following are 26 T cell receptor beta chains from one sample sequenced in a study of T cell repertoires in cytomegalovirus infection. One entry per CDR3 protein, called by TCRdb with MiXCR from the reads. The data show 600,000 to 700,000 distinct CDR3 sequences, 33% seen once. These receptors' antigens are unknown. This material consisted of cultured PBMCs, taken from culture after CMV antigen stimulation. The source is a human donor in good health (CMV status not recorded). Some clones in this sample may be carry-over from other donors' samples.

The chain uses TRBV7-6 and TRBJ1-5; D remains ambiguous. The CDR3 is 16 residues long. The germline V gene encodes CDR1 SGHVS and CDR2 FNYEAQ. Trimming left V 2 bases short and J 5 bases short, with 16 bases between. The CDR3 coding sequence is TGTGCCAGCAGCTTAATTGCGTACCCATCGGATCAGCCCCAGCATTTT. Protein sequence: CASSLIAYPSDQPQHF.

This sequence joins TRBV7-9 and TRBJ2-1, with TRBD2 matching over 13 bases. The CDR3 is 16 amino acids. Germline V gives CDR1 SEHNR, CDR2 FQNEAQ (reference sequence). Losses at the gene ends were 5 bases for V and 5 bases for J; bases not matched to a gene: 6. The CDR3 loop reads CASSPTSGRAHNEQFF. CDR3 nucleotide sequence: TGTGCCAGCAGCCCTACTAGCGGGAGGGCCCACAATGAGCAGTTCTTC.

This clonotype was observed many times. In DNA, the CDR3 is TGTGCCAGCAGACTCGCATGGACAGGGTCGTACGAGCAGTACTTC. Translated: CASRLAWTGSYEQYF. The V call is TRBV7-2, the J call TRBJ2-7; the match to TRBD1 covers 8 bases. Germline assignment: CDR1 SGHTA and CDR2 FQGNSA. The CDR3 runs 15 residues. Losses at the gene ends were 6 bases for V and 4 bases for J; bases not matched to a gene: 11.

The genes are TRBV12-3 or TRBV12-4 and TRBJ2-7, with 9 bases identical to TRBD2. V shed 3 bases and J 2 bases; nucleotides not matched to a gene: 5. The CDR3 is 15 amino acids. In DNA form, the CDR3 reads TGTGCCAGCAGTTTTCTCCTAGCGGGAACCTACGAGCAGTACTTC. This encodes CASSFLLAGTYEQYF.

The V call is TRBV2, the J call TRBJ2-7; 8 positions match TRBD1. The CDR3 runs to 14 residues. The V gene end was trimmed by 6 bases and the J gene end by 6 bases; junction bases not matched to a gene: 10. The germline gives CDR1 SNHLY, CDR2 FYNNEI. The CDR3 sequence is CASRDPGQVGEQYF. CDR3 bases: TGTGCCAGCAGGGACCCGGGACAGGTTGGCGAGCAGTACTTC.

The rearrangement joins TRBV27 to TRBJ2-1, with 13 nucleotides matching TRBD2. The V gene's germline CDR1 is MNHEY and CDR2 SMNVEV (reference sequence). With 4 bases clipped from V and 4 bases from J, the junction kept 4 bases outside the gene matches. This CDR3 contains 16 residues. CDR3 protein: CASSYSTSGRYNEQFF. The CDR3, as DNA: TGTGCCAGCAGTTACTCGACTAGCGGGAGGTACAATGAGCAGTTCTTC.

V usage is TRBV10-2 and J usage is TRBJ1-1, with unresolved D. The germline V gene has CDR1 WSHSY and CDR2 SAAADI. V lost 2 bases and J 11 bases, leaving 18 bases between the germline ends. CDR3 length: 14 residues. CDR3 in amino acids: CASSELNPDRYAFF. CDR3 in DNA: TGCGCCAGCAGTGAGCTCAACCCGGACCGTTATGCTTTCTTT.

The V call is TRBV11-2, the J call TRBJ2-7; D may be TRBD2 (7 bases). CDR3 length: 18 residues. V dropped 5 bases and J dropped 4 bases, with 27 bases sitting between them. Germline CDR1 and CDR2: SGHAT and FQNNGV. CDR3 region: CASSLRRGGAPRGYEQYF. As DNA, the CDR3 is TGTGCCAGCAGCCTCCGTAGGGGGGGGGCCCCCCGGGGTTACGAGCAGTACTTC.

This clonotype was found a few times. The rearrangement uses TRBV19 and TRBJ2-1; TRBD2 agrees at 10 bases. The V and J ends lost 8 bases and 7 bases, in that order; junction bases with no gene match: 5. Germline V gives CDR1 LNHDA, CDR2 SQIVND (reference sequence). The CDR3 runs 13 residues. CDR3 in DNA: TGTGCCAGTGCAACTAGCGGGGTTAATGAGCAGTTCTTC. Residues: CASATSGVNEQFF.

This clonotype was seen only a few times. This sequence joins TRBV27 and TRBJ2-5, with TRBD1 identical over 7 bases. With V trimmed by 5 bases and J by 8 bases, 11 bases remained unmatched. This CDR3 spans 14 amino acids. Germline V gene data show CDR1 as MNHEY and CDR2 as SMNVEV (reference sequence). CDR3 nucleotide sequence: TGTGCCAGCAGTCCGACAGGGCCTCTCGGTACCCAGTACTTC. This encodes CASSPTGPLGTQYF.

The V gene is TRBV29-1, the J gene TRBJ1-4; tentatively, D is TRBD1 (5 bases). Germline V gene lookup returns CDR1 SQVTM and CDR2 ANQGSEA. The germline V and J ends were trimmed by 4 bases and 5 bases, with 20 bases remaining between them. The CDR3 consists of 16 residues. The CDR3 is CSVVGGSAETNEKLFF. As DNA, the CDR3 is TGCAGCGTTGTGGGGGGGTCGGCCGAGACCAATGAAAAACTGTTTTTT.

This clonotype has more than one count but fewer than ten. CDR3: CASSLWSNSYNEQFF. The CDR3 nucleotides are TGTGCCAGCAGCTTATGGTCCAACTCCTACAATGAGCAGTTCTTC. This sequence joins TRBV7-2 and TRBJ2-1; unclear D gene. The ends were cut back, 2 bases at V and 0 bases at J, with 8 bases in the middle. CDR3 size: 15 residues. Germline V CDR1 and CDR2: SGHTA, FQGNSA. Using reference TRBV7-2 and TRBJ2-1 for the parts outside the CDR3, the full variable domain is GAGVSQSPSNKVTEKGKDVELRCDPISGHTALYWYRQSLGQGLEFLIYFQGNSAPDKSGLPSDRFSAERTGGSVSTLTIQRTQQEDSAVYLCASSLWSNSYNEQFFGPGTRLTVL.

The gene calls are TRBV11-2 and TRBJ2-1; maybe TRBD2 (5 bases). Trimming shortened V by 0 bases and J by 5 bases, and 11 bases separated the two germline ends. Germline loops: CDR1 SGHAT, CDR2 FQNNGV. This CDR3 is built from 15 residues. CDR3 sequence: CASSLERASHNEQFF. CDR3 nucleotides: TGTGCCAGCAGCTTAGAGAGGGCTTCCCACAATGAGCAGTTCTTC.

This chain links TRBV10-3 with TRBJ1-5; TRBD1 matches at 8 bases. The CDR3 contains 17 residues. The trim removed 5 bases at V and 2 bases at J, leaving 11 bases unmatched. The germline V gene has CDR1 ENHRY and CDR2 SYGVKD. The CDR3 nucleotides read TGTGCCATCAGTTCACAGGGGGGGGTTTTGGGCAATCAGCCCCAGCATTTT. Translating gives CAISSQGGVLGNQPQHF.

The chain links TRBV27 to TRBJ1-2; D is possibly TRBD1 (6 bases). Trimming pared 6 bases from V and 7 bases from J, leaving 18 bases between. The CDR3 has 14 amino acids. The germline CDR1 and CDR2 sequences are MNHEY and SMNVEV (reference sequence). The CDR3 reads CASRPNWGHRGYTF. Written as DNA, the CDR3 is TGTGCCAGCAGGCCCAATTGGGGACACCGTGGCTACACCTTC.

This chain connects TRBV7-8 to TRBJ2-7; D might be TRBD2 (6 bases). Per the germline V gene, CDR1 is SGHVS and CDR2 is FQNEAQ. The CDR3 has 14 amino acids. V was cut by 5 bases and J by 10 bases, with 21 bases left in between. Written as DNA, the CDR3 is TGTGCCAGCAGCGGGGGGTCCCGTACCGGTTTCCAGTACTTC. It is translated as CASSGGSRTGFQYF.

This clonotype was found a few times. The J gene is TRBJ2-3, the V gene TRBV28; TRBD2 matches at 8 bases. CDR3 length: 17 residues. The trim removed 3 bases at V and 3 bases at J, leaving 11 bases unmatched. CDR1 and CDR2 from the germline V gene are MDHEN and SYDVKM. CDR3 sequence (DNA): TGTGCCAGCAGTTTGGAACGGGGGGGCCTACGGACAGATACGCAGTATTTT. Protein: CASSLERGGLRTDTQYF.

J is TRBJ2-7 and V is TRBV7-9; no clear D. The V end lost 2 bases, the J end lost 5 bases, and 13 bases lay between the germline ends. Germline lookup yields CDR1 SEHNR and CDR2 FQNEAQ (reference sequence). The CDR3 runs to 14 residues. The CDR3 spells CASSLSQYPHEQYF. CDR3 sequence (DNA): TGTGCCAGCAGCTTAAGCCAGTACCCCCACGAGCAGTACTTC. Drawing the rest from reference TRBV7-9 and TRBJ2-7, the complete variable domain is DTGVSQNPRHKITKRGQNVTFRCDPISEHNRLYWYRQTLGQGPEFLTYFQNEAQLEKSRLLSDRFSAERPKGSFSTLEIQRTEQGDSAMYLCASSLSQYPHEQYFGPGTRLTVT.

This clonotype turned up a few times. The chain uses TRBV7-2 and TRBJ2-7, with D perhaps matching TRBD2 (6 bases). V was cut by 5 bases and J by 3 bases, with 17 bases left in between. The CDR3 loop spans 15 amino acids. Germline CDR1 and CDR2: SGHTA and FQGNSA. CDR3 nucleotide sequence: TGTGCCAGCAGCCTGACTCGGGAGTACTTCTACGAGCAGTACTTC. Translating it yields CASSLTREYFYEQYF.

The chain uses TRBV6-5 and TRBJ1-1, with TRBD1 matching over 9 bases. Per germline, CDR1 MNHEY and CDR2 SVGAGI. V gave up 8 bases and J gave up 3 bases; unmatched junction bases: 10. The CDR3 runs 15 residues. CDR3 loop: CASSGTGSWYTEAFF. CDR3 DNA sequence: TGTGCCAGCTCCGGGACAGGGTCGTGGTACACTGAAGCTTTCTTT.

The CDR3 nucleotides are TGCAGTGCTGAGAGGGAGGTGACTAGCGGGGAGCAGTTCTTC. Residues: CSAEREVTSGEQFF. The rearrangement links TRBV20-1 to TRBJ2-1, with 10 positions matching TRBD2. V lost 5 bases and J lost 10; bases outside the gene matches: 11. The CDR3 is 14 residues long. Germline-derived CDR1 and CDR2 are DFQATT and SNEGSKA (reference sequence).

This clonotype was observed a few times. The chain employs TRBV18 and TRBJ2-7; 9 nucleotides align to TRBD2. This CDR3 is built from 15 residues. Trimming at V came to 2 bases and at J to 2 bases, leaving 4 bases not matched to a gene. Germline lookup yields CDR1 KGHSH and CDR2 LQKENI. The chain's CDR3 is CASSPSGRPTYEQYF. For the CDR3, the DNA is TGTGCCAGCTCACCAAGCGGGAGGCCTACCTACGAGCAGTACTTC.

This clonotype appeared once. The genes are TRBV6-1 and TRBJ2-7, with no clear D. The CDR3 loop spans 13 amino acids. Looked up from germline, CDR1 is MNHNS and CDR2 is SASEGT. V was clipped by 6 bases and J by 2 bases, with 11 bases between them. The CDR3 region has the DNA TGTGCCAGCAGGATTTCTGGAGCCTACGAGCAGTACTTC. Encoded protein: CASRISGAYEQYF.

The V gene is TRBV4-1, the J gene TRBJ2-3; 9 bases map to TRBD2. CDR3 length equals 17 residues. With V trimmed by 2 bases and J by 2 bases, 8 bases remained unmatched. Germline lookup yields CDR1 MGHRA and CDR2 YSYEKL. The CDR3 region has the DNA TGCGCCAGCAGCCAACGCGTGGCGGGAGGGCCCACAGATACGCAGTATTTT. The encoded protein is CASSQRVAGGPTDTQYF.

The rearrangement joins TRBV12-3 or TRBV12-4 to TRBJ1-3; D is perhaps TRBD1 (5 bases). V was cut by 2 bases and J by 0 bases, with 8 bases left in between. The CDR3 length is 15 residues. The CDR3, as DNA: TGTGCCAGCAGTTTACTGACAGTCTCTGGAAACACCATATATTTT. Amino acids: CASSLLTVSGNTIYF.

There are a few counts of this clonotype. The rearrangement joins TRBV12-3 or TRBV12-4 to TRBJ2-1; the D gene is possibly TRBD2 (7 bases). The V end lost 6 bases, the J end lost 5 bases, and 20 bases lay between the germline ends. This CDR3 comprises 16 residues. CDR3 nucleotide sequence: TGTGCCAGCAGCCACCGCCGGGGGGCCCGGGACAATGAGCAGTTCTTC. Amino acids: CASSHRRGARDNEQFF.